These T cell receptor beta chains were read from a single sample in a study of STAT5B mutations in CD4+ large granular lymphocyte leukemia. Sequenced by immunoSEQ multiplex PCR; TCRdb stores in-frame clones only, minus some. The data hold 31,000 or so clones, with 85% to 90% observed a single time. The specimen was CD4+ T cells from blood buffy coats. Receptor source: a human donor in good health. The conserved cysteine and the conserved F or W are not part of the CDR3 here. Fields, in order: V gene, J gene, CDR3 length, CDR3 protein.

V gene: TRBV10-3; J gene: TRBJ1-4; CDR3 length: 13; CDR3 protein: AISVSGSPNEKLF
V gene: TRBV7-4; J gene: TRBJ1-4; CDR3 length: 12; CDR3 protein: ASSLQATNEKLF
V gene: TRBV19; J gene: TRBJ1-2; CDR3 length: 10; CDR3 protein: ASSSNYEGYT
V gene: TRBV6-1; J gene: TRBJ1-1; CDR3 length: 14; CDR3 protein: ASSEDRIRRGTEAF
V gene: TRBV19; J gene: TRBJ2-3; CDR3 length: 9; CDR3 protein: ASSIESAQY
V gene: TRBV14; J gene: TRBJ1-2; CDR3 length: 10; CDR3 protein: ASSRAGAGYT
V gene: TRBV5-8; J gene: TRBJ1-6; CDR3 length: 11; CDR3 protein: ASSLRTNSPLH
V gene: TRBV19; J gene: TRBJ1-5; CDR3 length: 16; CDR3 protein: ASSTGRGQKYSNQPQH
V gene: TRBV7-6; J gene: TRBJ2-3; CDR3 length: 13; CDR3 protein: ASSSLQGVTDTQY
V gene: TRBV6-6; J gene: TRBJ1-5; CDR3 length: 12; CDR3 protein: ASSYGAGTQPQH
V gene: TRBV5-1; J gene: TRBJ2-3; CDR3 length: 14; CDR3 protein: ASSLVGLAVADTQY
V gene: TRBV7-9; J gene: TRBJ2-7; CDR3 length: 12; CDR3 protein: ASSTGTDPYEQY
V gene: TRBV11-2; J gene: TRBJ2-1; CDR3 length: 9; CDR3 protein: ASSRGNEQF
V gene: TRBV7-9; J gene: TRBJ1-5; CDR3 length: 13; CDR3 protein: ASSLFQGLDQPQH
V gene: TRBV10-3; J gene: TRBJ1-1; CDR3 length: 11; CDR3 protein: AISAPGNTEAF
V gene: TRBV6-6; J gene: TRBJ1-5; CDR3 length: 13; CDR3 protein: ASRTPGGGNQPQH
V gene: TRBV7-9; J gene: TRBJ2-5; CDR3 length: 13; CDR3 protein: ASSSRTGYQETQY
V gene: TRBV7-8; J gene: TRBJ2-1; CDR3 length: 14; CDR3 protein: ASSSAGSGVYNEQF
V gene: TRBV11-3; J gene: TRBJ2-7; CDR3 length: 15; CDR3 protein: ASSLDRLSGNTYEQY
V gene: TRBV11-2; J gene: TRBJ2-3; CDR3 length: 16; CDR3 protein: ASSFSRGGGTSTDTQY
V gene: TRBV19; J gene: TRBJ1-1; CDR3 length: 13; CDR3 protein: ASSGTVTLNTEAF
V gene: TRBV18; J gene: TRBJ1-2; CDR3 length: 14; CDR3 protein: ASSRPQGQAYYGYT
V gene: TRBV5-1; J gene: TRBJ1-1; CDR3 length: 13; CDR3 protein: ASSLVGGSETEAF
V gene: TRBV19; J gene: TRBJ1-5; CDR3 length: 13; CDR3 protein: ASSTQGIYNQPQH
V gene: TRBV19; J gene: TRBJ1-3; CDR3 length: 12; CDR3 protein: ASSTKVPGNTIY
V gene: TRBV19; J gene: TRBJ1-5; CDR3 length: 13; CDR3 protein: ASSIDRASNQPQH
V gene: TRBV7-2; J gene: TRBJ2-1; CDR3 length: 13; CDR3 protein: ASSLAPQLYNEQF
V gene: TRBV29-1; J gene: TRBJ2-6; CDR3 length: 11; CDR3 protein: SVGDSGANVLT
V gene: TRBV29-1; J gene: TRBJ2-1; CDR3 length: 13; CDR3 protein: SVEDYRQGVNEQF
V gene: TRBV25-1; J gene: TRBJ2-1; CDR3 length: 13; CDR3 protein: ASSELGEGNNEQF
V gene: TRBV19; J gene: TRBJ2-6; CDR3 length: 12; CDR3 protein: ASGTVSGANVLT
V gene: TRBV2; J gene: TRBJ1-1; CDR3 length: 11; CDR3 protein: ATGPEWDTEAF
V gene: TRBV5-5; J gene: TRBJ2-7; CDR3 length: 13; CDR3 protein: ASSLGTGARGEQY
V gene: TRBV5-1; J gene: TRBJ2-1; CDR3 length: 15; CDR3 protein: ASSPSPGREAYNEQF
V gene: TRBV11-2; J gene: TRBJ2-3; CDR3 length: 12; CDR3 protein: ASSLGPASDTQY
V gene: TRBV13; J gene: TRBJ1-5; CDR3 length: 12; CDR3 protein: ASSLGLSNQPQH
V gene: TRBV6-1; J gene: TRBJ2-7; CDR3 length: 11; CDR3 protein: ASRVSASYEQY
V gene: TRBV12-2; J gene: TRBJ2-5; CDR3 length: 15; CDR3 protein: ASRLLPGRKAGETQY
V gene: TRBV19; J gene: TRBJ2-3; CDR3 length: 12; CDR3 protein: ASRLAGGTDTQY
V gene: TRBV5-6; J gene: TRBJ2-5; CDR3 length: 13; CDR3 protein: ASSLRGLGTETQY
V gene: TRBV11-3; J gene: TRBJ2-5; CDR3 length: 13; CDR3 protein: ASSSIRDRKETQY